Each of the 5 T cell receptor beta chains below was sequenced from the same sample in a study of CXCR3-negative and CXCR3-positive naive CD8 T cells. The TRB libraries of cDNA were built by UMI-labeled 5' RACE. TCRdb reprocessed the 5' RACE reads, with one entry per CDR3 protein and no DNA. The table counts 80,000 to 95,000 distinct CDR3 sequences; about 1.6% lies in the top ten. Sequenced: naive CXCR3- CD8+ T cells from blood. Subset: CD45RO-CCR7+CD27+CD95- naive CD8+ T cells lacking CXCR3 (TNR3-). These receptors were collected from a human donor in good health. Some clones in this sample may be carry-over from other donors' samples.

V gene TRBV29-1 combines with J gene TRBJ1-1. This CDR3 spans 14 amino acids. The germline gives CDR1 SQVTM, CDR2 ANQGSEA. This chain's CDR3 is CSVEFRGGNTEAFF.

CDR3 residues: CASSRINEQFF. The chain uses TRBV5-5 and TRBJ2-1. Germline V gene data show CDR1 as SGHKS and CDR2 as YYEKEE (reference sequence). CDR3 length: 11 amino acids.

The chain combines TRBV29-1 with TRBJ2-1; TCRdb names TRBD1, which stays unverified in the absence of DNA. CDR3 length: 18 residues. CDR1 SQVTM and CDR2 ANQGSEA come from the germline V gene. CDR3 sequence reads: CSVEELLTGGSSYNEQFF.

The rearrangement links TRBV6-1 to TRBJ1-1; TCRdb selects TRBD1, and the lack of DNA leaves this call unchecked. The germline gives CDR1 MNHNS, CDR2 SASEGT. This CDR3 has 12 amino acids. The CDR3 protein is CASSRGQYEAFF.

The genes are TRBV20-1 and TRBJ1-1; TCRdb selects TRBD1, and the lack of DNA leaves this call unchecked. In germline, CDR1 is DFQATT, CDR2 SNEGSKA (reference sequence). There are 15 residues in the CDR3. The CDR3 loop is CSATSRDRANTEAFF.